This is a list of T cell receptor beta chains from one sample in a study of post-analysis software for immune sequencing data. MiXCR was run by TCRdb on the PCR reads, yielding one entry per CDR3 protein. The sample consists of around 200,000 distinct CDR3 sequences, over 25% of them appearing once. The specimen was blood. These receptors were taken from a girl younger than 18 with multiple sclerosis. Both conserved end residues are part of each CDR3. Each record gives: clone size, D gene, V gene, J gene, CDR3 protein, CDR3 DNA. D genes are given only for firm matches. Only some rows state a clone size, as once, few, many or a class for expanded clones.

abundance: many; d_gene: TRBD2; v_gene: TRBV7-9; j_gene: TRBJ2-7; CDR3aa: CASSRWLAGSYEQYF; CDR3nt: TGTGCCAGCAGCCGCTGGCTAGCGGGGTCCTACGAGCAGTACTTC
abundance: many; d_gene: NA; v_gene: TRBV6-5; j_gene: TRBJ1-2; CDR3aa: CASSNGGGYGYTF; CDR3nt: TGTGCCAGCAGTAACGGAGGGGGGTATGGCTACACCTTC
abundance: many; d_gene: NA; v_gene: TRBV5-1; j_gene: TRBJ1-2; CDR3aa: CASRLDRAYGYTF; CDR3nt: TGCGCCAGCAGGTTGGACCGAGCCTATGGCTACACCTTC
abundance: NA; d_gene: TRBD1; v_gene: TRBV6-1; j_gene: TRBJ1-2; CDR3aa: CASSEQGAGYGYTF; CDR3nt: TGTGCCAGCAGTGAACAGGGGGCTGGATATGGCTACACCTTC
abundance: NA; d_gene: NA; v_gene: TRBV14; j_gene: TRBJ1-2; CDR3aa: CASSLGQRANYGYTF; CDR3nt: TGTGCCAGCAGCCTTGGACAGAGAGCTAACTATGGCTACACCTTC
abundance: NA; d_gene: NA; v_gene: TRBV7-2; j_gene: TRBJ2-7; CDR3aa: CASSLGLGSSYEQYF; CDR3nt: TGTGCCAGCAGCTTAGGTTTAGGAAGCTCCTACGAGCAGTACTTC
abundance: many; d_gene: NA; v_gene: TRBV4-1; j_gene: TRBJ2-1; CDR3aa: CASRRAGLAYNEQFF; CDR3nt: TGCGCCAGCAGACGAGCGGGTTTAGCCTACAATGAGCAGTTCTTC
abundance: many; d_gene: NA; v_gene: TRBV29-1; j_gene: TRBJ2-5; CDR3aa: CSVMRLAQETQYF; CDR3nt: TGCAGCGTTATGAGGCTAGCGCAAGAGACCCAGTACTTC
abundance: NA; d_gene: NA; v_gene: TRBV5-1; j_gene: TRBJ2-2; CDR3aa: CANSSGSLTNTGELFF; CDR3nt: TGCGCCAACAGCTCGGGCTCTCTAACGAACACCGGGGAGCTGTTTTTT
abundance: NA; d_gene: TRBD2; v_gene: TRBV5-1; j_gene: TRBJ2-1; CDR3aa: CASSTTGLAGMDEQFF; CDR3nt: TGCGCCAGCAGCACAACGGGACTAGCGGGAATGGATGAGCAGTTCTTC
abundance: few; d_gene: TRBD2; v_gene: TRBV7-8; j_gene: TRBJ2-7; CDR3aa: CASSLPAGGRYEQYF; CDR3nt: TGTGCCAGCAGCTTACCAGCGGGAGGGAGATACGAGCAGTACTTC
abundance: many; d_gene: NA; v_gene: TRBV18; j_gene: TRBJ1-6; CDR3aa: CASSPYNSPLHF; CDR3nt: TGTGCCAGCTCACCCTATAATTCACCCCTCCACTTT
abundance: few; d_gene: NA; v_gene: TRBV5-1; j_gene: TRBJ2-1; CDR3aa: CASSRDGLSYNEQFF; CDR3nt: TGCGCCAGCAGCCGGGACGGACTAAGCTACAATGAGCAGTTCTTC
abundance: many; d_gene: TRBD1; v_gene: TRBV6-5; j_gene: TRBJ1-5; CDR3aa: CASSYTGTGFNQPQHF; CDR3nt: TGTGCCAGCAGTTACACTGGGACAGGATTTAATCAGCCCCAGCATTTT
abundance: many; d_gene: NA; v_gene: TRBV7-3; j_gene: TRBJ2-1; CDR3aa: CASSNTTGGAKTSYNEQFF; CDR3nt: TGTGCCAGCAGTAACACGACGGGGGGCGCTAAGACCTCCTACAATGAGCAGTTCTTC
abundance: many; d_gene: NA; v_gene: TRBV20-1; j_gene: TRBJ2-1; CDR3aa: CSARGGASGPYNEQFF; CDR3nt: TGCAGTGCCAGGGGGGGGGCTAGCGGGCCCTACAATGAGCAGTTCTTC
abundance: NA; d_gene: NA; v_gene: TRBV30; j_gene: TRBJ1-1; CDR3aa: CAWGILSGNTEAFF; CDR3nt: TGTGCCTGGGGTATCCTCTCCGGGAACACTGAAGCTTTCTTT
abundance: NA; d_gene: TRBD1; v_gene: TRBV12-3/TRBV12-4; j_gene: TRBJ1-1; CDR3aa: CASSNPRQGGFNTEAFF; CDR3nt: TGTGCCAGCAGTAACCCGCGACAGGGAGGGTTTAACACTGAAGCTTTCTTT
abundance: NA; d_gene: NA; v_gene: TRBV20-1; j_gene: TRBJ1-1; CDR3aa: CSARGIGKYTEAFF; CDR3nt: TGCAGTGCGCGGGGGATCGGGAAGTACACTGAAGCTTTCTTT
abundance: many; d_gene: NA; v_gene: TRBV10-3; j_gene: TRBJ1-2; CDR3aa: CAIRSSDAPNYGYTF; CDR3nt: TGTGCCATCAGATCCTCGGACGCGCCTAACTATGGCTACACCTTC
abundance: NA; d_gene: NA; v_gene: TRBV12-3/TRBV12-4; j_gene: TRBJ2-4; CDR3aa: CASSLTARVGLGQYF; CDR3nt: TGTGCCAGCAGTTTAACGGCTAGGGTTGGATTGGGGCAGTACTTC
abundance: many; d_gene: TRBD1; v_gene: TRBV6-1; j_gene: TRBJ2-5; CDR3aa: CASSEADRGRETQYF; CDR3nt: TGTGCCAGCAGTGAAGCAGACAGGGGACGGGAGACCCAGTACTTC
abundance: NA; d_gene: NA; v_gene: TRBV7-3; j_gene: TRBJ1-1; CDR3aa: CASSRYKGDTEAFF; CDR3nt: TGTGCCAGCAGCCGATATAAAGGGGACACTGAAGCTTTCTTT
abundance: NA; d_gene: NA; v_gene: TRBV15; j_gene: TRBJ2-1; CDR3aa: CATRSAAYNEQFF; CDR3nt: TGTGCCACCAGGTCAGCGGCCTACAATGAGCAGTTCTTC
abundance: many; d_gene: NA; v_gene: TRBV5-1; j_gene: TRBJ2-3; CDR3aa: CASSLTSSIYTDTQYF; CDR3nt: TGCGCCAGCAGCTTAACTTCGTCCATATACACAGATACGCAGTATTTT